Below are 18 T cell receptor beta chains sequenced from a single sample in a study of shared clonotypes between healthy human individuals. Produced via immunoSEQ multiplex PCR; TCRdb's table is partial and in-frame only. The sample records roughly 1,600,000 clones, just under 99% being singletons. Specimen: naive CD4+ T cells sorted from blood. Subset of the sample: CD45RA+ positively selected. The source is a man aged 30 to 39 in good health.

The rearrangement uses TRBV28 and TRBJ2-1, with 11 bases identical to TRBD2. This CDR3 is built from 14 residues. Germline trimming cut 7 bases from V and 7 bases from J; bases unmatched to any gene: 6. Germline values: CDR1 MDHEN, CDR2 SYDVKM. CDR3 protein: CASTLAGESNEQFF. The CDR3 nucleotides are TGTGCCAGCACACTAGCGGGAGAGTCTAATGAGCAGTTCTTC. The whole variable domain, filled in from reference TRBV28 and TRBJ2-1, reads DVKVTQSSRYLVKRTGEKVFLECVQDMDHENMFWYRQDPGLGLRLIYFSYDVKMKEKGDIPEGYSVSREKKERFSLILESASTNQTSMYLCASTLAGESNEQFFGPGTRLTVL.

V is TRBV29-1 and J is TRBJ2-7; tentative D call: TRBD1 (8 bases). V lost 5 bases and J 5 bases, leaving 19 bases between the germline ends. The CDR3 has 14 amino acids. Germline V gives CDR1 SQVTM, CDR2 ANQGSEA. CDR3 DNA sequence: TGCAGCGTTTTTGGGAGGGAGACAGGGGACGAGCAGTACTTC. It is translated as CSVFGRETGDEQYF.

The V call is TRBV4-1, the J call TRBJ2-1; TRBD2 agrees at 15 bases. The CDR3 has 19 residues. Per germline, CDR1 MGHRA and CDR2 YSYEKL. V trimming: 2 bases; J trimming: 2 bases; junction bases outside the gene matches: 7. CDR3 DNA sequence: TGCGCCAGCAGCCAACCGGGACTAGCGGGAGGCTCCCCCTACAATGAGCAGTTCTTC. Amino acids: CASSQPGLAGGSPYNEQFF.

The chain combines TRBV7-9 with TRBJ2-2; 8 bases match TRBD1. This CDR3 region has 16 residues. Germline loops: CDR1 SEHNR, CDR2 FQNEAQ (reference sequence). V lost 5 bases, J lost 1 base, and 6 bases stayed unmatched. This CDR3 reads CASSPTTGVNTGELFF. The CDR3 coding sequence is TGTGCCAGCAGCCCGACGACAGGGGTGAACACCGGGGAGCTGTTTTTT.

The rearrangement uses TRBV13 and TRBJ2-1; 8 bases match TRBD2. CDR1 PRHDT and CDR2 FYEKMQ come from the germline V gene (reference sequence). The CDR3 spans 16 residues. V dropped 4 bases and J dropped 6; count of bases not matched to a gene: 11. The CDR3 bases are TGTGCCAGCAGCTCTGGACTAGCACGATTCGGCAATGAGCAGTTCTTC. The encoded protein is CASSSGLARFGNEQFF.

This clone was detected only once. The gene calls are TRBV20-1 and TRBJ2-7, with TRBD2 as a possible D gene (5 bases). V was trimmed by 4 bases and J by 3 bases, leaving 7 bases between them. Germline assignment: CDR1 DFQATT and CDR2 SNEGSKA (reference sequence). CDR3 length: 11 amino acids. The CDR3 DNA reads TGCAGTGCTAACCGGGACTACGAGCAGTACTTC. Translation gives CSANRDYEQYF.

The genes are TRBV7-9 and TRBJ2-4, with D possibly TRBD1 on 5 matching bases. CDR3 length: 13 amino acids. Germline CDR1 SEHNR, CDR2 FQNEAQ (reference sequence). Trimming left V 0 bases short and J 10 bases short, with 10 bases between. The CDR3 here is CASSLAGAAIQYF. The CDR3 coding sequence is TGTGCCAGCAGCTTAGCTGGGGCAGCAATTCAGTACTTC.

As concerns this clone: At the DNA level, this CDR3 is encoded by other sequences in the same sample as well. The chain recombines TRBV25-1 with TRBJ1-3; D gene unclear. V lost 0 bases to trimming and J lost 0 bases, with 6 bases between them. This CDR3 contains 15 residues. CDR1 MGHDK and CDR2 SYGVNS come from the germline V gene. The CDR3 DNA sequence: TGTGCCAGCAGTGAATACAGGAGCTCTGGAAACACCATATATTTT. It codes for CASSEYRSSGNTIYF.

The V call is TRBV29-1, the J call TRBJ2-7; D is possibly TRBD2 (5 bases). Trimming pared 7 bases from V and 1 base from J, leaving 17 bases between. The CDR3 is 14 amino acids. From germline, CDR1 is SQVTM and CDR2 ANQGSEA. This chain's CDR3 is CSALLEVKSYEQYF. The CDR3 nucleotides are TGCAGCGCCCTTTTGGAGGTTAAATCCTACGAGCAGTACTTC.

The chain combines TRBV18 with TRBJ2-7; D not certain. This CDR3 is 12 amino acids long. CDR1 is KGHSH, CDR2 LQKENI, per germline. V was pared by 2 bases and J by 5 bases, with 7 bases between. Written as DNA, the CDR3 is TGTGCCAGCTCACCAGCCAGGAACGAGCAGTACTTC. Translating gives CASSPARNEQYF.

The V gene is TRBV19, the J gene TRBJ1-4, with a possible D match to TRBD1 (5 bases). The germline CDR1 and CDR2 sequences are LNHDA and SQIVND (reference sequence). This CDR3 comprises 14 residues. V dropped 5 bases and J dropped 6 bases, with 13 bases sitting between them. The CDR3 region is CASSDGTAYEKLFF. Here the CDR3 DNA reads TGTGCCAGTAGTGACGGGACGGCTTATGAAAAACTGTTTTTT.

This clone has a single count. The gene calls are TRBV5-4 and TRBJ2-3; D unclear. Germline CDR1 reads SGHNT; CDR2 reads YYREEE (reference sequence). This CDR3 has 15 amino acids. V was trimmed by 1 base and J by 0 bases, leaving 9 bases between them. CDR3 residues: CASSLSRLSTDTQYF. The CDR3 bases are TGTGCCAGCAGCTTGTCGAGGTTAAGCACAGATACGCAGTATTTT.

V and J are TRBV19 and TRBJ1-2; D is unresolved. The CDR3 sequence is 11 residues long. Germline values: CDR1 LNHDA, CDR2 SQIVND (reference sequence). V was shortened by 5 bases and J by 4 bases, with 5 bases between the two germline ends. The CDR3 is CASSFGYGYTF. The DNA for the CDR3 is TGTGCCAGTAGTTTTGGCTATGGCTACACCTTC.

Turning to this clone: The junction does not match germline at one end; this may be a read error. The rearrangement links TRBV10-2 to TRBJ2-4, with 8 bases matching TRBD1. Germline CDR1 reads WSHSY; CDR2 reads SAAADI. The CDR3 has 15 amino acids. Written as DNA, the CDR3 is TGCGCCAGCCGTGACCAGGGGGCGACCAAAAACATTCAGTACTTC. Protein: CASRDQGATKNIQYF.

This rearrangement joins TRBV5-4 to TRBJ2-1; 11 bases map to TRBD2. Germline CDR1 SGHNT, CDR2 YYREEE (reference sequence). J gave up 5 bases and V 5 bases, and 6 bases lay outside the gene matches. CDR3 size: 15 residues. The CDR3 DNA reads as TGTGCCAGCAGAGGGACTAGCGGCAATGACAATGAGCAGTTCTTC. This gives the protein CASRGTSGNDNEQFF.

The chain uses TRBV7-2 and TRBJ1-1; D gene uncertain. The CDR3 runs to 14 residues. Germline lookup yields CDR1 SGHTA and CDR2 FQGNSA. The V gene lost 5 bases and the J gene lost 1 base, with 11 bases spanning the gap. The CDR3 region is CASSGAGRNTEAFF. The CDR3 coding sequence is TGTGCCAGCAGCGGCGCCGGCAGGAACACTGAAGCTTTCTTT.

The chain joins TRBV5-6 to TRBJ1-1; 8 bases align to TRBD1. V gave up 4 bases and J gave up 1 base; unmatched junction bases: 6. The CDR3 has 15 amino acids. The V gene's germline CDR1 is SGHDT and CDR2 YYEEEE. CDR3 bases: TGTGCCAGCAGCAACGCCGGGACAGGGAACACTGAAGCTTTCTTT. Amino acids: CASSNAGTGNTEAFF.

The chain couples TRBV9 to TRBJ2-2; the match to TRBD2 covers 10 bases. This CDR3 has 15 residues. J gave up 5 bases and V 1 base, and 2 bases lay outside the gene matches. CDR1 SGDLS and CDR2 YYNGEE come from the germline V gene. The CDR3 loop is CASSVISGGTGELFF. In DNA form, the CDR3 reads TGTGCCAGCAGCGTAATTAGCGGGGGGACCGGGGAGCTGTTTTTT. The full variable domain, its missing parts supplied by reference TRBV9 and TRBJ2-2, is DSGVTQTPKHLITATGQRVTLRCSPRSGDLSVYWYQQSLDQGLQFLIQYYNGEERAKGNILERFSAQQFPDLHSELNLSSLELGDSALYFCASSVISGGTGELFFGEGSRLTVL.